Listed below are T cell receptor beta chains from one sample, sequenced in a study of OX40 agonist ivuxolimab in advanced cancers. Data came from immunoSEQ multiplex PCR; TCRdb stores just in-frame clones and leaves some out. The sample has 25,000 to 35,000 clones; about 84% are singletons. The sequenced sample was CD4+ or CD8+ T cells sorted from blood, obtained in a trial of the OX40 agonist ivuxolimab. The source is an adult with an advanced solid tumor such as melanoma, head and neck, liver or kidney cancer. The CDR3 runs from the conserved cysteine through the conserved F or W.

CDR3 | J | V
CASSQPRGRLSYEQYF | TRBJ2-7 | TRBV7-2
CASSLAGQLIDYEQYF | TRBJ2-7 | TRBV5-5
CASSLAARPYEQYF | TRBJ2-7 | TRBV7-9
CASSLALGQGAGNYGYTF | TRBJ1-2 | TRBV5-1
CASRPTGGHYNSPLHF | TRBJ1-6 | TRBV28
CASSPSGAYNEQFF | TRBJ2-1 | TRBV5-1
CASSPVLADTQYF | TRBJ2-3 | TRBV4-1
CASSLRGALYEQYF | TRBJ2-7 | TRBV5-6
CASSLESGLAGNYNEQFF | TRBJ2-1 | TRBV5-6
CASSENRAPDTQYF | TRBJ2-3 | TRBV2
CAWSEGASGSTDTQYF | TRBJ2-3 | TRBV30
CASSDWDRAYEQYF | TRBJ2-7 | TRBV6-1
CASSALLQETQYF | TRBJ2-5 | TRBV7-9
CASTSGREIADTQYF | TRBJ2-3 | TRBV10-2
CASELAGVVETQYF | TRBJ2-5 | TRBV7-9
CASSSGTTNYGYTF | TRBJ1-2 | TRBV7-8
CASMNSFSYEQYF | TRBJ2-7 | TRBV2
CASSVAGSVYEQYF | TRBJ2-7 | TRBV5-4
CASSEGESNVLTF | TRBJ2-6 | TRBV6-1
CASSALGGATNEKLFF | TRBJ1-4 | TRBV28
CASSLDARQETQYF | TRBJ2-5 | TRBV5-6
CASSPRGQGEAFF | TRBJ1-1 | TRBV25-1
CASSETGYEQFF | TRBJ2-1 | TRBV2
CASSFSGSTHEQYF | TRBJ2-7 | TRBV9
CASSPQRYPSGNTIYF | TRBJ1-3 | TRBV23-1
CASSLAGLAGVTDTQYF | TRBJ2-3 | TRBV28
CASSKVFGQPNQDTQYF | TRBJ2-3 | TRBV21-1
CAWSSGGFHEQYF | TRBJ2-7 | TRBV30
CASSSTSGRWADTQYF | TRBJ2-3 | TRBV27
CASSIALYLEQFF | TRBJ2-1 | TRBV19
CASSFGTGGTDTQYF | TRBJ2-3 | TRBV27
CATLEAGELFF | TRBJ2-2 | TRBV27
CASSLARSGETQYF | TRBJ2-5 | TRBV11-3
CASSEKKRAYEQYF | TRBJ2-7 | TRBV25-1
CASSLDGDEQYF | TRBJ2-7 | TRBV7-2
CASSSRGTSGRAGTDTQYF | TRBJ2-3 | TRBV11-2
CASRETEPMGYTF | TRBJ1-2 | TRBV2
CASRTGWTEAFF | TRBJ1-1 | TRBV11-3
CSVLGLAGGPYYEQYF | TRBJ2-7 | TRBV29-1
CASSLSRAYNEQFF | TRBJ2-1 | TRBV27
CASSIVAEGSQPQHF | TRBJ1-5 | TRBV19
CASSVGGLELHEQYF | TRBJ2-7 | TRBV9
CASSETGTGGYNEQFF | TRBJ2-1 | TRBV6-1
CASSPQTSGRSYNEQFF | TRBJ2-1 | TRBV6-4
CASSQVGEPGDTGELFF | TRBJ2-2 | TRBV4-1
CASSPGGAGYNEQFF | TRBJ2-1 | TRBV27
CASSLTGGRGFRETQYF | TRBJ2-5 | TRBV7-9
CASSSPGTSSGETQYF | TRBJ2-5 | TRBV5-1
CAISESASGDWEQYF | TRBJ2-7 | TRBV10-3
CATSRDNVYNEQFF | TRBJ2-1 | TRBV15
CASSPHYEQYF | TRBJ2-7 | TRBV13
CASSRTSGGHTGELFF | TRBJ2-2 | TRBV27